This T cell receptor beta chain was observed in a study of blood T cell repertoires in COVID-19. Study at large: Sites in the United States, Italy and Spain provided acute and convalescent COVID-19 samples.

CDR3 length: 13 amino acids. Trimming shortened V by 0 bases and J by 4 bases, and 5 bases separated the two germline ends. Germline V gives CDR1 MRHNA, CDR2 SNTAGT. Original handling: Nucleated cell number was recorded as an estimate derived from reference gene primer amplification. This table comes from immunoSEQ multiplex PCR, and its TCRdb copy is limited to in-frame clones, with some not included. V, J and clone size are taken as reported in that table, and D and trimming were inferred from the DNA itself. Of 200,000 to 250,000 clones in the sample, roughly 94% were seen once. The clonotype comes from a man aged 30-40 years with acute or convalescent COVID-19. The sequenced material came from peripheral blood. This chain links TRBV6-4 with TRBJ2-3; D is unclear. CDR3: CASSDSGADTQYF. The CDR3 nucleotides read TGTGCCAGCAGTGACTCGGGCGCAGATACGCAGTATTTT.